This T cell receptor (beta chain) stems from a study of blood T cell repertoires in COVID-19. Clones were read by immunoSEQ multiplex PCR, and TCRdb kept only the in-frame ones, dropping some. The data show 250,000 to 350,000 clones, roughly 90% seen once. Per the germline V gene, CDR1 is SEHNR and CDR2 is FQNEAQ (reference sequence). J was trimmed by 7 bases and V by 3 bases; bases with no gene match: 11. The CDR3 is made up of 17 amino acids. Participant age was roughly 18 to 95 years, and participants resided in roughly 25 US areas. Participants reported their clinical history, and cohort assignment relied on those reports.

The sample comprised PBMCs or T cells enriched from blood (not recorded which). This chain uses TRBV7-9 with TRBJ1-5, with 11 bases matching TRBD1. The clonotype originates from a man aged 55 to 70 who had recovered from COVID-19. The CDR3 DNA follows: TGTGCCAGCAGCTTGCGGGACAGGGGGAAAGGAGACCAGCCCCAGCATTTT. This translates into CASSLRDRGKGDQPQHF.